A selection of T cell receptor beta chains follows, all from one sample in a study of human T cells and chemical hapten exposure. TCRdb re-called the RACE reads with MiXCR, one entry per CDR3 protein. This sample has about 120,000 distinct CDR3 sequences, with roughly 13% found just once. The sequencing used whole blood, collected in connection with sensitization to the hapten diphenylcyclopropenone (DPC). These receptor sequences come from a man aged 18 to 30 with alopecia areata. Some clones in this sample may be carry-over from other donors' samples. CDR3s leave out the opening cysteine and the closing phenylalanine or tryptophan. Expanded clones are given a class, and other clones once, few, many or no size at all.

CDR3 protein,clone size,J gene,V gene
ASSQDRMGLAGRGEQY,few,TRBJ2-7,TRBV4-1
ASSQVFGGPSQSTDTQY,few,TRBJ2-3,TRBV4-1
ASSQDRSGVNEQF,few,TRBJ2-1,TRBV4-2
ASSPGYNEQF,few,TRBJ2-1,TRBV11-2
ASSFAGRSTDTQY,-,TRBJ2-3,TRBV27
ASSPRGTGGRRDTQY,-,TRBJ2-3,TRBV18
ASSLETGRTGELF,few,TRBJ2-2,TRBV11-3
ASGTGPYGYT,-,TRBJ1-2,TRBV28
ANIRTMNTGELF,-,TRBJ2-2,TRBV6-2/TRBV6-3
SGGQDSILEAF,few,TRBJ1-1,TRBV29-1
ASEGTTEAF,-,TRBJ1-1,TRBV28
ASSLPYYGYT,-,TRBJ1-2,TRBV28
ASSSQGATPYEQY,few,TRBJ2-7,TRBV11-2
ASSPPGQKETQY,-,TRBJ2-5,TRBV18
ASSPPVTVEAF,many,TRBJ1-1,TRBV18
ASSQRRGAGETQY,-,TRBJ2-5,TRBV6-5